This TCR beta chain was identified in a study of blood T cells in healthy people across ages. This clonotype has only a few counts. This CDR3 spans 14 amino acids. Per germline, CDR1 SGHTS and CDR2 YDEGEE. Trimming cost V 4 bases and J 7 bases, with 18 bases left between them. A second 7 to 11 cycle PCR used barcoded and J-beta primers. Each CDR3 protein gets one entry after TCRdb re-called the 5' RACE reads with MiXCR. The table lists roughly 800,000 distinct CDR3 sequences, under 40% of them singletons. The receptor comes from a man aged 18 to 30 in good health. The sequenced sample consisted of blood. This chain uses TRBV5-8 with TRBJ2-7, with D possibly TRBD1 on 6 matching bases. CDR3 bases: TGTGCCAGCAGCCCCAGGGGTCGGTTCAGTGAGCAGTACTTC. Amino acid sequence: CASSPRGRFSEQYF.